This T cell receptor (beta chain) was retrieved from a study of T cell responses to AZD1222 COVID-19 vaccine listed by TCRdb under 2021. Turning to the overall study: AZD1222 recipients whose second dose came at about 4 weeks and those whose second dose came at about 12 weeks were combined into one group, since spike-specific TCR depth and breadth did not differ between the two schedules. A total of just over 230 trial participants underwent TCR sequencing, of whom roughly 210 had received two doses of AZD1222 and roughly 26 had received two doses of the MenACWY control vaccine. Trial participants were enrolled by age into subgroups of 18-55, 56-69 and 70-plus years, and about 150, 27 and 61 TCR-sequenced participants, respectively, were included in these subgroups.

The CDR3 regions of human TCRbeta chains were analyzed by immunosequencing. The source study handled its data this way. Repertoire TCRs were matched against a reference library of SARS-CoV-2-specific TCRs generated with the MIRA antigen-specificity platform. Breadth was defined as the fraction of unique TCRs that were SARS-CoV-2-associated. Depth was defined as the fraction of total T cells that were SARS-CoV-2-associated. Using the MIRA data, each spike-specific TCR was assigned both to the spike region to which the TCR was reactive and to a CD4 or CD8 class. Log10-transformed breadth and depth values were compared by one-way ANOVA with Sidak's multiple comparisons tests. As stored in TCRdb, this immuneACCESS dataset retains in-frame rearrangements with V and J assigned. A fraction of the clones does not appear; measured against another copy, unresolved V genes explain less than half of the discrepancy, and the remainder lacks a known reason. V and J calls and clone size follow that table, whereas D and trimming were derived from the DNA. The sample table records 68,000 or so clones; almost 90% of these occur just once. About 8.2% of the sample is in the top ten clones.

A note on this clone: This clone's antigen is unknown. Per-base quality was not reported, and no clone a single base away is much larger than it.

What the authors observed across the whole study: Conclusions about previously exposed vaccinees are limited because only 6 or 7 AZD1222 recipients were SARS-CoV-2 seropositive at baseline. A significant rise in spike-specific TCR breadth and depth was observed after two AZD1222 doses relative to day 0 and relative to MenACWY recipients. Participants were mostly white British, with more females than males. The authors suggested clonal diversity may have been underestimated. Vaccine-associated CD4 TCRs spanned the whole spike protein, with dominant responses in regions 160-218 and 743-854. No day 14 peak-response samples were available, so repertoires were characterized only after the peak T cell response. In the small 56-69-year group, the increase in depth fell short of significance, most likely because of low power. Reportedly, almost half of the unique spike-specific TCRs recognized epitopes lying outside the regions that are mutated in the B.1.351 and B.1.1.7 variants.

V loses 1 base of germline sequence and J loses 2 bases, and the interval between the two ends is 23 bases. CDR1 and CDR2 are read off the germline V gene (reference sequence) as LNHNV and YYDKDF. The CDR3 contains 19 residues, cysteine and phenylalanine counted. Only the CDR3 portion is preserved as DNA: 57 bases, with reading frame beginning at the first base. The sample's time point label is to be understood as: baseline before first vaccination. The vaccinee samples were drawn from two UK trials, COV001 and COV002, one of which was a single-blind randomized controlled phase 2/3 trial testing AZD1222 (ChAdOx1 nCoV-19) in healthy adults. Trial participant PBMC samples were collected at day 0 and day 28 after the second dose for TCRbeta chain sequencing.

The receptor was isolated from an adult in good health. Sequencing was performed on peripheral blood, taken on day 0 of AZD1222 vaccination. The rearrangement combines TRBV15 with TRBJ1-2, and TRBD1 may be the D gene, going by 6 matching bases. The DNA is TGTGCCACCAGCAGAGTTCCCCTAGACTTACAGGGACCAAACTATGGCTACACCTTC. Its translation is CATSRVPLDLQGPNYGYTF.